These 18 T cell receptor beta chains share one sample of origin, sequenced in a study of post-analysis software for immune sequencing data. No antigen is known for these receptors. The study, taken as a whole, reports: Controls had lower frequencies than patients of 4 or 5 TRBV segments, which included TRBV5-6, TRBV5-1 and TRBV20-1.

The library was made from cDNA and included unique molecular identifiers. TCRdb re-derived calls from the PCR reads in MiXCR, one entry per CDR3 protein. The table records 450,000 to 650,000 distinct CDR3 sequences, 44% of them present only once. Sequencing was performed on blood. The receptors shown here come from a girl aged 10-17 years with multiple sclerosis.

The table lists this clonotype with a few counts. The chain recombines TRBV27 with TRBJ2-1; 11 nucleotides match TRBD1. Germline-derived CDR1 and CDR2 are MNHEY and SMNVEV (reference sequence). The CDR3 covers 16 residues. V lost 6 bases, J lost 4 bases, and 8 bases stayed unmatched. Here the CDR3 DNA reads TGTGCCAGCAGAAACCCCGGGACAGGGGGTTACAATGAGCAGTTCTTC. Translation gives CASRNPGTGGYNEQFF.

The chain couples TRBV7-9 to TRBJ1-2; D is ambiguous. CDR3 length: 13 amino acids. Trimming cost V 3 bases and J 6 bases, with 11 bases left between them. Germline CDR1 and CDR2: SEHNR and FQNEAQ (reference sequence). This CDR3 is CASSFGSSDGYTF. The CDR3 nucleotides read TGTGCCAGCAGCTTCGGGTCTAGCGATGGCTACACCTTC.

This clonotype was counted only a few times. This chain uses TRBV4-2 with TRBJ2-3; maybe TRBD2 (6 bases). Germline CDR1 LGHNA, CDR2 YNFKEQ. The CDR3 has 16 residues. The ends were cut back, 1 base at V and 1 base at J, with 12 bases in the middle. The CDR3 DNA follows: TGTGCCAGCAGCCAAGTGTCGGGAGAGGGCACAGATACGCAGTATTTT. Protein product: CASSQVSGEGTDTQYF.

The chain employs TRBV29-1 and TRBJ2-3; tentatively, D is TRBD2 (6 bases). Trimming took off 2 bases at V and 2 bases at J, with 20 bases between the two ends. Looked up from germline, CDR1 is SQVTM and CDR2 is ANQGSEA. The CDR3 totals 17 residues. CDR3 sequence reads: CSVESSRRVEFTDTQYF. Here the CDR3 DNA reads TGCAGCGTTGAATCTAGTCGGAGGGTAGAATTCACAGATACGCAGTATTTT.

This clonotype was seen at least ten times. The gene calls are TRBV29-1 and TRBJ2-4; no definite D call. Germline V gives CDR1 SQVTM, CDR2 ANQGSEA. Trimming cost V 3 bases and J 1 base, with 7 bases left between them. There are 13 residues in the CDR3. The CDR3: CSVELGAKNIQYF. CDR3 DNA: TGCAGCGTTGAGCTGGGGGCCAAAAACATTCAGTACTTC.

The chain links TRBV4-1 to TRBJ1-2; TRBD1 matches 9 bases. Trimming cost V 3 bases and J 1 base; bases outside gene matches: 6. Per germline, CDR1 MGHRA and CDR2 YSYEKL. The CDR3 is 16 residues long. The CDR3 DNA reads TGCGCCAGCAGCCACAGGGGACAGGGTCTTAACTATGGCTACACCTTC. Amino acid sequence: CASSHRGQGLNYGYTF.

The chain's CDR3 is CASSSGTSAFYNEQFF. CDR3 DNA: TGTGCCAGCAGCTCAGGGACTAGTGCTTTCTACAATGAGCAGTTCTTC. This chain joins TRBV7-9 and TRBJ2-1, with TRBD2 identical over 8 bases. The germline CDR1 and CDR2 sequences are SEHNR and FQNEAQ (reference sequence). This CDR3 contains 16 residues. V dropped 4 bases and J dropped 3; count of bases not matched to a gene: 8. The full variable domain, completed using reference TRBV7-9 and TRBJ2-1, is DTGVSQNPRHKITKRGQNVTFRCDPISEHNRLYWYRQTLGQGPEFLTYFQNEAQLEKSRLLSDRFSAERPKGSFSTLEIQRTEQGDSAMYLCASSSGTSAFYNEQFFGPGTRLTVL.

The V call is TRBV12-3 or TRBV12-4, the J call TRBJ2-3; D gene ambiguous. The V and J ends lost 3 bases and 6 bases respectively, with 19 bases between them. The CDR3 extends over 16 amino acids. DNA of the CDR3: TGTGCCAGCAGTTTTGGTGGCCTTCAAAGTCCGGATACGCAGTATTTT. Its protein is CASSFGGLQSPDTQYF.

The table lists this clonotype with a few counts. The V and J genes are TRBV6-6 and TRBJ2-4, with 7 bases that match TRBD1. The J call may be wrong; the DNA end is better matched by TRBJ2-5. Germline values: CDR1 MNHNY, CDR2 SVGAGI (reference sequence). The CDR3 covers 13 residues. This CDR3 is CASSGDSRETQYF. In DNA form, the CDR3 reads TGTGCCAGCAGCGGGGACAGCCGGGAGACCCAGTACTTC.

The rearrangement uses TRBV6-5 and TRBJ1-4; D uncertain. The germline CDR1 and CDR2 sequences are MNHEY and SVGAGI. Between the trimmed V and J ends, which lost 11 bases and 7 bases, there was a span of 14 bases. The CDR3 has 12 residues. Here the CDR3 DNA reads TGTGCCGCCGGGGTTCCGGTTGAAAAACTGTTTTTT. This translates into CAAGVPVEKLFF.

This chain links TRBV3-1 with TRBJ1-5; 7 nucleotides line up with TRBD1. Germline CDR1 and CDR2: LGHDT and YNNKEL (reference sequence). V lost 3 bases, J lost 9 bases, and 8 bases stayed unmatched. The CDR3 extends over 14 amino acids. CDR3 in amino acids: CASSHGGQFRPQHF. The DNA of the CDR3 is TGTGCCAGCAGCCACGGGGGACAGTTTCGGCCCCAGCATTTT.

The V and J genes are TRBV12-3 or TRBV12-4 and TRBJ1-6; D gene ambiguous. V shed 6 bases and J shed 6 bases, with 9 bases lying between them. The CDR3 extends over 13 amino acids. The CDR3 coding sequence is TGTGCCAGCAGGGTGCAGTCTAATTCACCCCTCCACTTT. Its translation: CASRVQSNSPLHF.

The chain employs TRBV2 and TRBJ1-2; D is possibly TRBD1 (6 bases). This CDR3 has 15 residues. From germline, CDR1 is SNHLY and CDR2 FYNNEI. V was pared by 6 bases and J by 4 bases, with 18 bases between. The CDR3 reads CASSRRATGSYGYTF. The CDR3 DNA follows: TGTGCCAGCAGCCGACGAGCTACAGGGAGCTATGGCTACACCTTC.

This clonotype appeared once. The chain couples TRBV5-1 to TRBJ1-2; 7 nucleotides align to TRBD1. J lost 0 bases, V lost 6 bases, and 5 bases had no gene match. This CDR3 comprises 14 residues. The germline V gene encodes CDR1 SGHRS and CDR2 YFSETQ. CDR3 sequence (DNA): TGCGCCAGCACGACGACAGGGACTAACTATGGCTACACCTTC. It is translated as CASTTTGTNYGYTF. The variable domain in full, with the rest retrieved from reference TRBV5-1 and TRBJ1-2, is KAGVTQTPRYLIKTRGQQVTLSCSPISGHRSVSWYQQTPGQGLQFLFEYFSETQRNKGNFPGRFSGRQFSNSRSEMNVSTLELGDSALYLCASTTTGTNYGYTFGSGTRLTVV.

This chain joins TRBV12-3 or TRBV12-4 and TRBJ2-1, with unresolved D. V was clipped by 6 bases and J by 4 bases, with 13 bases between them. The CDR3 is 14 amino acids. The CDR3 here is CASSPPRPYNEQFF. In nucleotides, the CDR3 is TGTGCCAGCAGCCCCCCCAGGCCATACAATGAGCAGTTCTTC.

This clonotype was observed a handful of times. The rearrangement links TRBV6-1 to TRBJ1-2; D unclear. The CDR3 consists of 10 residues. V lost 7 bases, J lost 8 bases, and 8 bases lay in between. Germline loops: CDR1 MNHNS, CDR2 SASEGT. Here the CDR3 reads CASKEEGYTF. The CDR3 DNA follows: TGTGCCAGCAAAGAGGAGGGCTACACCTTC.

The chain combines TRBV7-9 with TRBJ2-7; TRBD1 is a possible D gene (5 bases). Trimming removed 5 bases from V and 2 bases from J, with 13 bases in between. This CDR3 comprises 14 residues. Germline V gene data show CDR1 as SEHNR and CDR2 as FQNEAQ (reference sequence). The CDR3 coding sequence is TGTGCCAGCAGCCCCGAACAGGAACCCTACGAGCAGTACTTC. This encodes CASSPEQEPYEQYF.

This chain connects TRBV29-1 to TRBJ2-3, with 11 bases aligning to TRBD2. This CDR3 has 21 amino acids. J was trimmed by 2 bases and V by 7 bases; bases with no gene match: 26. Germline loops: CDR1 SQVTM, CDR2 ANQGSEA. CDR3 sequence reads: CSGFLQGSASGGPFYTDTQYF. The CDR3 coding sequence is TGCAGCGGATTTTTACAGGGGTCGGCTAGCGGGGGGCCATTCTACACAGATACGCAGTATTTT.